Below are 12 T cell receptor beta chains sequenced from a single sample in a study of blood T cell repertoires in COVID-19. Libraries were prepared by immunoSEQ multiplex PCR; TCRdb keeps only in-frame clonotypes and omits some of them. The table has about 140,000 clones, around 86% seen once. Sequencing was done on a sample of peripheral blood. The receptors were sampled from a woman of 80 years or more with acute or convalescent COVID-19.

The V gene is TRBV3-1 (or the pseudogene TRBV3-2), the J gene TRBJ1-3; TRBD1 matches 7 bases. Germline values: CDR1 LGHDT, CDR2 YNNKEL (reference sequence). Trimming cost V 0 bases and J 0 bases; bases outside gene matches: 2. The CDR3 loop spans 16 amino acids. CDR3 in DNA: TGTGCCAGCAGCCAAGATCCAGGGGGCTCTGGAAACACCATATATTTT. Protein product: CASSQDPGGSGNTIYF.

The J gene is TRBJ1-3, the V gene TRBV19, with a tentative D call TRBD1 (6 bases). With 6 bases removed from V and 0 bases from J, the gap between germline ends came to 9 bases. Germline values: CDR1 LNHDA, CDR2 SQIVND (reference sequence). CDR3 size: 14 residues. The CDR3 here is CASRRTVSGNTIYF. CDR3 nucleotides: TGTGCCAGTAGAAGGACAGTCTCTGGAAACACCATATATTTT.

This chain uses TRBV10-1 with TRBJ2-7; no definite D call. Trimming removed 2 bases at V and 5 bases at J, with 25 bases between. The CDR3 sequence is 18 residues long. CDR1 and CDR2 (germline): WNHNN, SYGVQD (reference sequence). The DNA for the CDR3 is TGCGCCAGCAGTGAGGGATGGGCCGCCAATCCCCCCCTCCACGAGCAGTACTTC. It yields the protein CASSEGWAANPPLHEQYF.

J is TRBJ2-3 and V is TRBV7-6; D is uncertain. Germline CDR1 SGHVS, CDR2 FNYEAQ. The CDR3 has 15 amino acids. Trimming shortened V by 4 bases and J by 2 bases, and 13 bases separated the two germline ends. CDR3 region: CASSSSVFYTDTQYF. As DNA, the CDR3 is TGTGCCAGCAGCTCGAGCGTGTTTTACACAGATACGCAGTATTTT.

This clone was detected only a few times. The chain carries TRBV20-1 and TRBJ2-7; the match to TRBD1 covers 8 bases. This CDR3 has 15 amino acids. Germline lookup yields CDR1 DFQATT and CDR2 SNEGSKA (reference sequence). After removal of 3 bases from V and 1 base from J, the junction contained 8 bases not matched to a gene. CDR3 in DNA: TGCAGTGCTAGTAGGTCGGACAGGGCGTCCTACGAGCAGTACTTC. Amino acid sequence: CSASRSDRASYEQYF.

The V and J genes are TRBV28 and TRBJ2-7; D ambiguous. CDR3 length: 14 amino acids. Per the germline V gene, CDR1 is MDHEN and CDR2 is SYDVKM. Between the trimmed V and J ends, which lost 0 bases and 4 bases, there was a span of 10 bases. CDR3 bases: TGTGCCAGCAGTTTATGGGGCAGCCGATACGAGCAGTACTTC. Its protein product is CASSLWGSRYEQYF.

The V and J genes are TRBV28 and TRBJ2-2; 9 bases match TRBD1. Trimming cost V 8 bases and J 6 bases; bases outside gene matches: 22. The CDR3 covers 19 residues. Germline V CDR1 and CDR2: MDHEN, SYDVKM. CDR3 protein: CASDRGTGPFLGASGELFF. The CDR3, as DNA: TGTGCCAGCGATAGGGGGACAGGGCCCTTCTTGGGGGCTTCCGGGGAGCTGTTTTTT.

A single count supports this clone. The V and J genes are TRBV9 and TRBJ2-1; 10 bases align to TRBD2. Germline-derived CDR1 and CDR2 are SGDLS and YYNGEE. V shed 1 base and J 9 bases; nucleotides not matched to a gene: 10. The CDR3 has 16 amino acids. CDR3 nucleotide sequence: TGTGCCAGCAGCGTACCCGAGCGGGGGGGCTGGGGTGAGCAGTTCTTC. Encoded protein: CASSVPERGGWGEQFF.

This clone was recorded once. This chain links TRBV3-1 (or the pseudogene TRBV3-2) with TRBJ2-6, with TRBD2 matching over 9 bases. Germline CDR1 and CDR2: LGHDT and YNNKEL (reference sequence). The CDR3 is 20 amino acids. The junction had 13 bases not matched to a gene; V was cut back by 4 bases and J by 0 bases. The DNA for the CDR3 is TGTGCCAGCAGCCCGTTTCAGACTAGCGGATCTAGCTCTGGGGCCAACGTCCTGACTTTC. The encoded protein is CASSPFQTSGSSSGANVLTF.

The chain joins TRBV7-2 to TRBJ1-1; 8 bases are shared with TRBD1. This CDR3 comprises 13 residues. CDR1 and CDR2 (germline): SGHTA, FQGNSA. V shed 8 bases and J 4 bases; nucleotides not matched to a gene: 6. The CDR3 nucleotides read TGTGCCAGCGCAACTACAGGGGGCACTGAAGCTTTCTTT. Protein sequence: CASATTGGTEAFF.

CDR3 residues: CASSQEEATQYF. The CDR3 DNA reads as TGTGCCAGCAGCCAAGAGGAGGCGACCCAGTACTTC. V gene TRBV14 combines with J gene TRBJ2-5, with D tentatively TRBD2 (5 bases). This CDR3 has 12 amino acids. Between the trimmed V and J ends, which lost 0 bases and 7 bases, there was a span of 6 bases. CDR1 SGHDN and CDR2 FVKESK come from the germline V gene.

The chain couples TRBV4-1 to TRBJ2-3, with 9 nucleotides matching TRBD2. V was clipped by 2 bases and J by 5 bases; unmatched bases: 11. Germline CDR1 and CDR2: MGHRA and YSYEKL. The CDR3 is 17 amino acids. CDR3 loop: CASSQPLGGGAGDTQYF. CDR3 sequence (DNA): TGCGCCAGCAGCCAACCTTTAGGCGGGGGGGCCGGAGATACGCAGTATTTT.